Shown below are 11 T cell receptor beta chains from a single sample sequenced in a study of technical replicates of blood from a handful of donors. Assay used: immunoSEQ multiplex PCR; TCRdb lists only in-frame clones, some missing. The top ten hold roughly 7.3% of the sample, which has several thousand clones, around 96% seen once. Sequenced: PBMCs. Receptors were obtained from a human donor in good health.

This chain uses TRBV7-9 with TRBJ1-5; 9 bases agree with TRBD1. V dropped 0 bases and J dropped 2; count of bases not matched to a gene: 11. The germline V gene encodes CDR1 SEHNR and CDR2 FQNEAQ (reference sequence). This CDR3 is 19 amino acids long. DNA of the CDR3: TGTGCCAGCAGCTTAGCGGGACAGGGTCCGCCGTCGGGCAATCAGCCCCAGCATTTT. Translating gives CASSLAGQGPPSGNQPQHF.

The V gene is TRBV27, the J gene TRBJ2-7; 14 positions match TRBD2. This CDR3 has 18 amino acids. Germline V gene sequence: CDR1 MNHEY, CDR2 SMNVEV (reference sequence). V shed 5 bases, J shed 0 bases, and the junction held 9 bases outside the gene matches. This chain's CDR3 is CASSPRTSGRLSSYEQYF. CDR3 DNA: TGTGCCAGCAGTCCACGGACTAGCGGGAGGCTTAGCTCCTACGAGCAGTACTTC.

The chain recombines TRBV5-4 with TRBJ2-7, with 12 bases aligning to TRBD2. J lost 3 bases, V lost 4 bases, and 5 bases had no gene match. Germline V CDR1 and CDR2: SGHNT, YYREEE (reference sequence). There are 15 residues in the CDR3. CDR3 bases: TGTGCCAGCAGCCCTAGCGGGAGGGCCAACTACGAGCAGTACTTC. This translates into CASSPSGRANYEQYF.

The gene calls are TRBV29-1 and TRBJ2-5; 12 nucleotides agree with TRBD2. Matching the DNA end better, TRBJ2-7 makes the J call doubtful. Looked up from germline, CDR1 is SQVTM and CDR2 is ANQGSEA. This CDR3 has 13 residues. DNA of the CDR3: TGCAGCGTCGGGACTAGCGGGTTCTACGAGCAGTACTTC. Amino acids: CSVGTSGFYEQYF.

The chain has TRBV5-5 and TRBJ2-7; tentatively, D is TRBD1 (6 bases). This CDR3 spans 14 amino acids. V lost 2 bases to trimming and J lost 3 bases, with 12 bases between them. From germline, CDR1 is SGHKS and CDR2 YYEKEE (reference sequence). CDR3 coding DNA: TGTGCCAGCAGCTTCCGGGACACACACTACGAGCAGTACTTC. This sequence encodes CASSFRDTHYEQYF.

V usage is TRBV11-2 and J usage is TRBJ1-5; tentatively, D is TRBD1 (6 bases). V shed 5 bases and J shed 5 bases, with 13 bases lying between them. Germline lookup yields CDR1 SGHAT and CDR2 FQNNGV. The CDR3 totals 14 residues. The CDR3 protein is CASSPTGPHQPQHF. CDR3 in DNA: TGTGCCAGCAGCCCCACAGGGCCGCATCAGCCCCAGCATTTT.

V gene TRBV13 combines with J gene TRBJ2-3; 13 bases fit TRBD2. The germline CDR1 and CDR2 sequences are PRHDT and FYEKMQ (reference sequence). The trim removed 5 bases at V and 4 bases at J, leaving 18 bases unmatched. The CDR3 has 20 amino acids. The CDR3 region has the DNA TGTGCCAGCAGCCCAACCCCCCGGACTAGCGGGAGAAGGGTTGCAGATACGCAGTATTTT. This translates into CASSPTPRTSGRRVADTQYF.

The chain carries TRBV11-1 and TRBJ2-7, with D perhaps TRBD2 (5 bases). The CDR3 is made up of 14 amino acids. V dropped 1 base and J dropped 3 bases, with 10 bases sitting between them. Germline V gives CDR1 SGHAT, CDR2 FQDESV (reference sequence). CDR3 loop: CASSLDMGDYEQYF. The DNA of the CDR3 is TGTGCCAGCAGCTTAGACATGGGAGACTACGAGCAGTACTTC.

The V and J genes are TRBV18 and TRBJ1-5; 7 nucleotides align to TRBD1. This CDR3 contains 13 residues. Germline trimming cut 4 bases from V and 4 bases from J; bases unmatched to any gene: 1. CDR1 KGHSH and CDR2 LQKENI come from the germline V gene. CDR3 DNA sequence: TGTGCCAGCTCACAGGGGGCAAATCAGCCCCAGCATTTT. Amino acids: CASSQGANQPQHF.

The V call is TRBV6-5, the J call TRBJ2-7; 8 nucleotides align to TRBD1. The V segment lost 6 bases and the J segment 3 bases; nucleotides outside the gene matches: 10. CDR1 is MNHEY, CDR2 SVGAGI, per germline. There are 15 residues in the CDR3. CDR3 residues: CASRATGAQVYEQYF. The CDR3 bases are TGTGCCAGCAGAGCGACAGGGGCGCAGGTCTACGAGCAGTACTTC.

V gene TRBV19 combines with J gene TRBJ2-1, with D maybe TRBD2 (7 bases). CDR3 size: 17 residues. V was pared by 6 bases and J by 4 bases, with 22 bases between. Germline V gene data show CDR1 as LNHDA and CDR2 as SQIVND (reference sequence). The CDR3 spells CASSRGLIAGGYNEQFF. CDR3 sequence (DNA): TGTGCCAGTAGCAGGGGCTTGATAGCGGGTGGATACAATGAGCAGTTCTTC.